This T cell receptor (beta chain) was sequenced for a study of blood T cells in healthy people across ages. Concerning this clonotype: Its cognate antigen is unknown.

Then a second PCR, running about 7 to 11 cycles, was carried out with a sample-barcoded 5' primer and a J-beta primer mix. Researchers report that a template-switch adaptor with 12 random nucleotides tagged each cDNA molecule. MiXCR, run by TCRdb on the 5' RACE reads, gives a single entry per CDR3 protein. The top ten clones hold under 15% of a sample with about 810,000 distinct CDR3 sequences, approximately 35% of them seen once. General study results and limits: Roughly linearly, TCR beta diversity per million T cells fell as age increased.

V lost 5 bases, J lost 1 base, and 9 bases lay in between. CDR3 size: 13 residues. CDR1 is DFQATT and CDR2 is SNEGSKA in the germline V gene (reference sequence). Every donor provided around 10 milliliters of peripheral blood. Specimen: blood. The origin of this receptor is a man between 18 and 29 years old in good health. The chain combines TRBV20-1 with TRBJ1-5, with a possible D match to TRBD1 (5 bases). The CDR3 loop is CSAGGKSNQPQHF. As DNA, the CDR3 is TGCAGTGCTGGGGGGAAAAGCAATCAGCCCCAGCATTTT.